This entry lists 16 T cell receptor beta chains sequenced from one sample in a study of blood T cell repertoires in COVID-19. The method was immunoSEQ multiplex PCR; TCRdb's version includes in-frame clones alone and lacks a portion of them. Of about 200,000 clones listed, about 80% are singletons. The material sequenced was peripheral blood. Receptors originate from a human donor with acute or convalescent COVID-19. The donor label of this sample is uncertain.

This clone has more than one count but fewer than ten. This chain's CDR3 is CASSRGAATYEQYF. The CDR3 DNA follows: TGTGCCAGCAGTCGAGGGGCCGCGACCTACGAGCAGTACTTC. V and J are TRBV6-6 and TRBJ2-7, with D perhaps being TRBD1 or TRBD2 (5 bases each). CDR1 MNHNY and CDR2 SVGAGI come from the germline V gene (reference sequence). CDR3 length: 14 amino acids. The V end lost 5 bases, the J end lost 2 bases, and 13 bases lay between the germline ends.

This chain joins TRBV2 and TRBJ1-5, with 8 nucleotides matching TRBD1. V dropped 4 bases and J dropped 9; count of bases not matched to a gene: 5. Germline-derived CDR1 and CDR2 are SNHLY and FYNNEI. The CDR3 consists of 13 residues. In DNA form, the CDR3 reads TGTGCCAGCAGTGGCAGGGGGCCAGCGCCCCAGCATTTT. It encodes CASSGRGPAPQHF.

The chain uses TRBV5-6 and TRBJ1-3, with D unclear. Per the germline V gene, CDR1 is SGHDT and CDR2 is YYEEEE. The V gene lost 0 bases and the J gene lost 1 base, with 5 bases spanning the gap. The CDR3 runs 14 residues. The CDR3 region has the DNA TGTGCCAGCAGCTTGGCCGGGTCTGGAAACACCATATATTTT. Its translation: CASSLAGSGNTIYF.

The chain has TRBV5-1 and TRBJ2-5; tentative D call: TRBD1 (6 bases). V was shortened by 5 bases and J by 5 bases, with 16 bases between the two germline ends. CDR3 length: 14 amino acids. CDR1 is SGHRS and CDR2 is YFSETQ in the germline V gene. The CDR3 spells CASRGTRSSETQYF. Here the CDR3 DNA reads TGCGCCAGCAGGGGGACAAGAAGTTCGGAGACCCAGTACTTC.

V gene TRBV19 combines with J gene TRBJ1-2; D is unresolved. The length of the CDR3 is 14 residues. Deletions cut 7 bases from V and 1 base from J, with 13 bases between. From germline, CDR1 is LNHDA and CDR2 SQIVND (reference sequence). The CDR3 is CASTPSAGNYGYTF. DNA of the CDR3: TGTGCCAGTACCCCGTCTGCGGGTAACTATGGCTACACCTTC.

The rearrangement joins TRBV3-1 (or the pseudogene TRBV3-2) to TRBJ2-1; no reliable D call. V was cut by 0 bases and J by 4 bases, with 10 bases left in between. CDR1 and CDR2 from the germline V gene are LGHDT and YNNKEL (reference sequence). This CDR3 is built from 15 residues. The CDR3 DNA follows: TGTGCCAGCAGCCAAGATCTTACCGGGTACAATGAGCAGTTCTTC. Its translation is CASSQDLTGYNEQFF.

Only a few counts were recorded for this clone. The chain recombines TRBV19 with TRBJ2-7; no reliable D call. This CDR3 comprises 14 residues. The V end was cut by 6 bases, the J end by 4 bases, with 16 bases between. Per the germline V gene, CDR1 is LNHDA and CDR2 is SQIVND (reference sequence). The DNA of the CDR3 is TGTGCCAGTAGCGTGTCCCCCGTCGGGTACGAGCAGTACTTC. Translation: CASSVSPVGYEQYF.

The chain uses TRBV7-8 and TRBJ2-4; weak D call: TRBD2 (5 bases). The CDR3 extends over 16 amino acids. Looked up from germline, CDR1 is SGHVS and CDR2 is FQNEAQ. V lost 0 bases and J lost 3, with 12 bases in between. In nucleotides, the CDR3 is TGTGCCAGCAGCTTAGCGCGTCCCGCGGGCAAAAACATTCAGTACTTC. It encodes CASSLARPAGKNIQYF.

The rearrangement uses TRBV23-1 and TRBJ1-6; D unclear. TRBV23-1 is an open reading frame whose function is uncertain. Between the trimmed V and J ends, which lost 4 bases and 7 bases, there was a span of 14 bases. The CDR3 contains 15 residues. The DNA of the CDR3 is TGCGCCAGCAGTCCGCCAGCCCCTAGAAATTCACCCCTCCACTTT. This translates into CASSPPAPRNSPLHF.

The J gene is TRBJ2-3, the V gene TRBV11-2, with D unclear. The length of the CDR3 is 14 residues. V shed 0 bases and J shed 0 bases, with 4 bases lying between them. The V gene's germline CDR1 is SGHAT and CDR2 FQNNGV. CDR3 sequence reads: CASSLDGSTDTQYF. The CDR3 region has the DNA TGTGCCAGCAGCTTAGACGGTAGCACAGATACGCAGTATTTT.

The gene calls are TRBV19 and TRBJ2-7; 9 nucleotides match TRBD2. The CDR3 is 15 residues long. V was pared by 3 bases and J by 2 bases, with 5 bases of the junction left unmatched. CDR1 and CDR2 from the germline V gene are LNHDA and SQIVND (reference sequence). The chain's CDR3 is CASSIGLAKTYEQYF. CDR3 nucleotide sequence: TGTGCCAGTAGTATTGGACTAGCGAAGACCTACGAGCAGTACTTC.

The chain employs TRBV28 and TRBJ1-4; D unclear. V was shortened by 7 bases and J by 7 bases, with 13 bases between the two germline ends. The germline V gene has CDR1 MDHEN and CDR2 SYDVKM. The CDR3 covers 13 residues. In nucleotides, the CDR3 is TGTGCCAGCACAAGTCCCTCCAGTGAAAAACTGTTTTTT. It codes for CASTSPSSEKLFF. Looking up the rest from reference TRBV28 and TRBJ1-4 gives the full variable domain: DVKVTQSSRYLVKRTGEKVFLECVQDMDHENMFWYRQDPGLGLRLIYFSYDVKMKEKGDIPEGYSVSREKKERFSLILESASTNQTSMYLCASTSPSSEKLFFGSGTQLSVL.

The genes are TRBV28 and TRBJ2-1; D is undetermined. V gave up 4 bases and J gave up 15 bases, with 13 bases separating them. CDR1 and CDR2 from the germline V gene are MDHEN and SYDVKM. The CDR3 runs to 11 residues. The chain's CDR3 is CASSSTRSPFF. The CDR3 DNA reads as TGTGCCAGCAGTTCTACACGGAGCCCGTTCTTC.

This clone was found a few times. The chain employs TRBV28 and TRBJ2-5; D is possibly TRBD1 (6 bases). The V gene lost 4 bases and the J gene lost 6 bases, with 15 bases spanning the gap. Germline V gene lookup returns CDR1 MDHEN and CDR2 SYDVKM. The CDR3 sequence is 14 residues long. Written as DNA, the CDR3 is TGTGCCAGCAGTTGGATACAGGGTGCGCAGACCCAGTACTTC. Its translation is CASSWIQGAQTQYF.

CDR3 protein: CASSLLGQKHNEQFF. Here the CDR3 DNA reads TGTGCCAGCAGCCTTTTGGGACAGAAGCACAATGAGCAGTTCTTC. V and J are TRBV28 and TRBJ2-1, with 7 bases identical to TRBD1. The CDR3 runs to 15 residues. The V segment lost 6 bases and the J segment 5 bases; nucleotides outside the gene matches: 10. Germline assignment: CDR1 MDHEN and CDR2 SYDVKM. The whole variable domain, filled in from reference TRBV28 and TRBJ2-1, reads DVKVTQSSRYLVKRTGEKVFLECVQDMDHENMFWYRQDPGLGLRLIYFSYDVKMKEKGDIPEGYSVSREKKERFSLILESASTNQTSMYLCASSLLGQKHNEQFFGPGTRLTVL.

This chain uses TRBV10-3 with TRBJ1-1; possibly TRBD1 for D (6 bases). Germline lookup yields CDR1 ENHRY and CDR2 SYGVKD. The CDR3 loop spans 14 amino acids. The V and J ends lost 6 bases and 1 base respectively, with 12 bases between them. CDR3 DNA sequence: TGTGCCATCAGGACAGGCCCGCGGAACACTGAAGCTTTCTTT. This encodes CAIRTGPRNTEAFF.